Listed below are T cell receptor beta chains from one sample, sequenced in a study of blood T cell repertoires in COVID-19. The data were produced by immunoSEQ multiplex PCR, yet TCRdb's version contains in-frame clones alone and is incomplete. The table lists about 93,000 clones, around four fifths of them singletons. What was sequenced was peripheral blood. These receptors originate from a human donor in a cohort sampled during active COVID-19. The CDR3 runs from the conserved cysteine through the conserved F or W. Fields, in order: V gene, clone size, D gene, J gene, CDR3 DNA, CDR3 protein. A D gene is named only where the DNA matches it firmly. Clone size is not always given. Where it is, it says once, few, many or a class for expanded clones.

v_gene: TRBV25-1
abundance: NA
d_gene: NA
j_gene: TRBJ2-7
CDR3nt: TGTGCCAGCAGTGAGTCTAGGGCAGGGATCCACGAGCAGTACTTC
CDR3aa: CASSESRAGIHEQYF

v_gene: TRBV5-8
abundance: few
d_gene: NA
j_gene: TRBJ2-1
CDR3nt: TGTGCCAGCAGTACTGCGGGATACCACGGCAATGAGCAGTTCTTC
CDR3aa: CASSTAGYHGNEQFF

v_gene: TRBV19
abundance: NA
d_gene: NA
j_gene: TRBJ2-7
CDR3nt: TGTGCCAGTAGTCCCCCGGGATCTACGACCTACGAGCAGTACTTC
CDR3aa: CASSPPGSTTYEQYF

v_gene: TRBV19
abundance: NA
d_gene: TRBD1
j_gene: TRBJ2-1
CDR3nt: TGTGCCAGTAGTTTGGGACAGTCCTACAATGAGCAGTTCTTC
CDR3aa: CASSLGQSYNEQFF

v_gene: TRBV20-1
abundance: NA
d_gene: NA
j_gene: TRBJ2-1
CDR3nt: TGCAGTGCTGATAGTTACAATGAGCAGTTCTTC
CDR3aa: CSADSYNEQFF

v_gene: TRBV7-3
abundance: NA
d_gene: NA
j_gene: TRBJ2-3
CDR3nt: TGTGCCAGCAGCCCCCAAGGGGGAAGGGGTCTTGGCACAGATACGCAGTATTTT
CDR3aa: CASSPQGGRGLGTDTQYF

v_gene: TRBV2
abundance: NA
d_gene: NA
j_gene: TRBJ1-2
CDR3nt: TGTGCCAGCAGGGCGGGGGAGTTTGATGGCTACACCTTC
CDR3aa: CASRAGEFDGYTF

v_gene: TRBV19
abundance: NA
d_gene: TRBD2
j_gene: TRBJ2-1
CDR3nt: TGTGCCAGTAGTATCCCCGGGCCTAGCGGGAGGGATGAGCAGTTCTTC
CDR3aa: CASSIPGPSGRDEQFF

v_gene: TRBV6-5
abundance: once
d_gene: TRBD2
j_gene: TRBJ2-2
CDR3nt: TGTGCCAGCAGTCGCGGGGGGGCGAACACCGGGGAGCTGTTTTTT
CDR3aa: CASSRGGANTGELFF

v_gene: TRBV19
abundance: NA
d_gene: NA
j_gene: TRBJ1-2
CDR3nt: TGTGCCAGTAGGGAGAAGTCTGCTAACTATGGCTACACCTTC
CDR3aa: CASREKSANYGYTF

v_gene: TRBV4-1
abundance: few
d_gene: NA
j_gene: TRBJ1-5
CDR3nt: TGCGCCAGCAGCCAACGACAGGATAGCAATCAGCCCCAGCATTTT
CDR3aa: CASSQRQDSNQPQHF

v_gene: TRBV28
abundance: NA
d_gene: NA
j_gene: TRBJ2-7
CDR3nt: TGTGCCAGCAGTTTACTGGGGGGCGAGCAGTACTTC
CDR3aa: CASSLLGGEQYF

v_gene: TRBV6-6
abundance: NA
d_gene: NA
j_gene: TRBJ1-1
CDR3nt: TGTGCCAGCACGGCAGGATGGACTGAAGCTTTCTTT
CDR3aa: CASTAGWTEAFF

v_gene: TRBV9
abundance: once
d_gene: TRBD2
j_gene: TRBJ2-7
CDR3nt: TGTGCCAGCAGCCTCGGGACTAGCGGGGGACACTACGAGCAGTACTTC
CDR3aa: CASSLGTSGGHYEQYF

v_gene: TRBV2
abundance: NA
d_gene: NA
j_gene: TRBJ1-1
CDR3nt: TGTGCCAGCACTCAAGGGAGGGGGAGCACTGAAGCTTTCTTT
CDR3aa: CASTQGRGSTEAFF

v_gene: TRBV6-4
abundance: once
d_gene: TRBD2
j_gene: TRBJ2-3
CDR3nt: TGTGCCAGCAGTCGCAGCGGGGGCGGGGAAGATACGCAGTATTTT
CDR3aa: CASSRSGGGEDTQYF

v_gene: TRBV6-6
abundance: NA
d_gene: NA
j_gene: TRBJ1-6
CDR3nt: TGTGCCAGCAGTTACCGAGGGCGACACACAAATTCACCCCTCCACTTT
CDR3aa: CASSYRGRHTNSPLHF

v_gene: TRBV11-2
abundance: NA
d_gene: NA
j_gene: TRBJ1-4
CDR3nt: TGTGCCAGCAGCTTACAGGGCCTCGCTAATGAAAAACTGTTTTTT
CDR3aa: CASSLQGLANEKLFF

v_gene: TRBV5-1
abundance: NA
d_gene: NA
j_gene: TRBJ2-7
CDR3nt: TGCGCCAGCAGCTTGGCAACGGACAGCATTTACGAGCAGTACTTC
CDR3aa: CASSLATDSIYEQYF

v_gene: TRBV5-1
abundance: NA
d_gene: NA
j_gene: TRBJ2-3
CDR3nt: TGCGCCAGCAGCTTGGTTCCCCCCGGTCCGGGAAGCACAGATACGCAGTATTTT
CDR3aa: CASSLVPPGPGSTDTQYF

v_gene: TRBV9
abundance: few
d_gene: TRBD2
j_gene: TRBJ2-1
CDR3nt: TGTGCCAGCAGCGTAGGTAGCGGGAGGGCCTCTGGTAGTGAGCAGTTCTTC
CDR3aa: CASSVGSGRASGSEQFF

v_gene: TRBV14
abundance: NA
d_gene: NA
j_gene: TRBJ2-1
CDR3nt: TGTGCCAGCAGCCAAGTTTCATGGGCCCAGCAGTTCTTC
CDR3aa: CASSQVSWAQQFF

v_gene: TRBV4-1
abundance: NA
d_gene: NA
j_gene: TRBJ2-1
CDR3nt: TGCGCCAGCAGCCAAGAGATCCTGGGCAACAATGAGCAGTTCTTC
CDR3aa: CASSQEILGNNEQFF

v_gene: TRBV6-1
abundance: once
d_gene: NA
j_gene: TRBJ1-2
CDR3nt: TGTGCCAGCAGGGAAGGTGTCGGTGGCTACACCTTC
CDR3aa: CASREGVGGYTF

v_gene: TRBV30
abundance: NA
d_gene: NA
j_gene: TRBJ2-7
CDR3nt: TGTGCCCTCCGAGGGGGGGGTCGGTACGAGCAGTACTTC
CDR3aa: CALRGGGRYEQYF

v_gene: TRBV4-2
abundance: NA
d_gene: NA
j_gene: TRBJ2-5
CDR3nt: TGTGCCAGCAGCCAAGAACCCGGTGGGACCCAGTACTTC
CDR3aa: CASSQEPGGTQYF

v_gene: TRBV2
abundance: once
d_gene: NA
j_gene: TRBJ1-4
CDR3nt: TGTGCCAGCAGTGAATCCGGGGTCAGGGAAAAACTGTTTTTT
CDR3aa: CASSESGVREKLFF

v_gene: TRBV6-5
abundance: NA
d_gene: TRBD1
j_gene: TRBJ1-6
CDR3nt: TGTGCCAGCAGGCAAGACAGGGTGGCGAATTCACCCCTCCACTTT
CDR3aa: CASRQDRVANSPLHF

v_gene: TRBV28
abundance: NA
d_gene: TRBD2
j_gene: TRBJ2-7
CDR3nt: TGTGCCAGCAGGGGGACTAGCGGATTATACGAGCAGTACTTC
CDR3aa: CASRGTSGLYEQYF

v_gene: TRBV14
abundance: NA
d_gene: TRBD1
j_gene: TRBJ1-1
CDR3nt: TGTGCCAGCAGCCAGGGACAGGGAGGGTCTGAAGCTTTCTTT
CDR3aa: CASSQGQGGSEAFF

v_gene: TRBV2
abundance: few
d_gene: NA
j_gene: TRBJ2-7
CDR3nt: TGTGCCAGCACGGGAAATTTTCGCTACGAGCAGTACTTC
CDR3aa: CASTGNFRYEQYF

v_gene: TRBV7-2
abundance: NA
d_gene: NA
j_gene: TRBJ2-1
CDR3nt: TGTGCCAGCGGACCGACAGTCTACAATGAGCAGTTCTTC
CDR3aa: CASGPTVYNEQFF

v_gene: TRBV12-3/TRBV12-4
abundance: NA
d_gene: TRBD2
j_gene: TRBJ2-7
CDR3nt: TGTGCCAGCAGCAAGACTAGCGGGAGGGAGTACTTC
CDR3aa: CASSKTSGREYF

v_gene: TRBV5-1
abundance: few
d_gene: NA
j_gene: TRBJ2-7
CDR3nt: TGCGCCAGCAGCTTGGAGGGGTCCTTCTCCTACGAGCAGTACTTC
CDR3aa: CASSLEGSFSYEQYF

v_gene: TRBV14
abundance: NA
d_gene: NA
j_gene: TRBJ1-6
CDR3nt: TGTGCCAGCAGCCAGAGGACTGGTTATAATTCACCCCTCCACTTT
CDR3aa: CASSQRTGYNSPLHF

v_gene: TRBV5-4
abundance: once
d_gene: TRBD1
j_gene: TRBJ1-1
CDR3nt: TGTGCCAGCAGCTTGGTACAGGGGGCTACTGAAGCTTTCTTT
CDR3aa: CASSLVQGATEAFF

v_gene: TRBV7-9
abundance: NA
d_gene: NA
j_gene: TRBJ2-2
CDR3nt: TGTGCCAGCATCTCAGGACTTATTACCGGGGAGCTGTTTTTT
CDR3aa: CASISGLITGELFF

v_gene: TRBV6-2/TRBV6-3
abundance: NA
d_gene: NA
j_gene: TRBJ1-5
CDR3nt: TGTGCCAGCAGCTTCTGGAACCGGACAAGTTATAGCAATCAGCCCCAGCATTTT
CDR3aa: CASSFWNRTSYSNQPQHF

v_gene: TRBV2
abundance: once
d_gene: TRBD1
j_gene: TRBJ1-1
CDR3nt: TGTGCCAGCAGTTTCGGACAGGCTGGTGAAGCTTTCTTT
CDR3aa: CASSFGQAGEAFF

v_gene: TRBV28
abundance: NA
d_gene: TRBD1
j_gene: TRBJ2-7
CDR3nt: TGTGCCAGCAGTTCACAGGGACAGGGTACTCGCGAGCAGTACTTC
CDR3aa: CASSSQGQGTREQYF

v_gene: TRBV27
abundance: NA
d_gene: NA
j_gene: TRBJ2-7
CDR3nt: TGTGCCAGCAGTTCCCTTGGGCAGGGGAACAACGAGCAGTACTTC
CDR3aa: CASSSLGQGNNEQYF

v_gene: TRBV6-5
abundance: NA
d_gene: TRBD1
j_gene: TRBJ1-6
CDR3nt: TGTGCCAGCAGTTTAGGGGACAGGGGTTACAATTCACCCCTCCACTTT
CDR3aa: CASSLGDRGYNSPLHF

v_gene: TRBV19
abundance: NA
d_gene: NA
j_gene: TRBJ2-2
CDR3nt: TGTGCCAGCCGAGGGGGAATCAACACCGGGGAGCTGTTTTTT
CDR3aa: CASRGGINTGELFF

v_gene: TRBV30
abundance: NA
d_gene: NA
j_gene: TRBJ2-1
CDR3nt: TGTGCCTGGAGTCGTTCCAGTTACAATGAGCAGTTCTTC
CDR3aa: CAWSRSSYNEQFF

v_gene: TRBV19
abundance: NA
d_gene: TRBD1
j_gene: TRBJ2-3
CDR3nt: TGTGCCAGTAGTATTGCAGGGGGCGGCACAGATACGCAGTATTTT
CDR3aa: CASSIAGGGTDTQYF

v_gene: TRBV18
abundance: few
d_gene: NA
j_gene: TRBJ2-2
CDR3nt: TGTGCCAGCTCCTCTAGGACGAACACCGGGGAGCTGTTTTTT
CDR3aa: CASSSRTNTGELFF

v_gene: TRBV23-1
abundance: NA
d_gene: NA
j_gene: TRBJ2-7
CDR3nt: TGCGCCACCACCTTCGGCAGGAGGGATTACGAGCAGTACTTC
CDR3aa: CATTFGRRDYEQYF

v_gene: TRBV7-9
abundance: NA
d_gene: TRBD2
j_gene: TRBJ2-3
CDR3nt: TGTGCCAGCAGCTTACTGAGCGGGGGGGCCGGAACAGATACGCAGTATTTT
CDR3aa: CASSLLSGGAGTDTQYF

v_gene: TRBV18
abundance: NA
d_gene: TRBD1
j_gene: TRBJ2-5
CDR3nt: TGTGCCAGCTCAACCCAGGGGGTCGAGACCCAGTACTTC
CDR3aa: CASSTQGVETQYF

v_gene: TRBV29-1
abundance: NA
d_gene: TRBD1
j_gene: TRBJ1-1
CDR3nt: TGCAGCGTTGTTCCGGGACAGGGGGCGAACACTGAAGCTTTCTTT
CDR3aa: CSVVPGQGANTEAFF

v_gene: TRBV19
abundance: NA
d_gene: NA
j_gene: TRBJ1-1
CDR3nt: TGTGCCAGTACCAAACAGGGGAACACTGAAGCTTTCTTT
CDR3aa: CASTKQGNTEAFF

v_gene: TRBV2
abundance: NA
d_gene: TRBD2
j_gene: TRBJ2-1
CDR3nt: TGTGCCAGCTCTTCTGCTAGCGGGAGCTACAATGAGCAGTTCTTC
CDR3aa: CASSSASGSYNEQFF

v_gene: TRBV28
abundance: NA
d_gene: NA
j_gene: TRBJ1-1
CDR3nt: TGTGCCAGCAGCAACAGGATTGAAGCTTTCTTT
CDR3aa: CASSNRIEAFF